The present TCR beta chain was sequenced within a study of T cell responses to AZD1222 COVID-19 vaccine. Findings and caveats of the study: Recipients of AZD1222 seropositive at baseline numbered only five or six. Targets within unmutated variant regions were reportedly found for nearly half of spike-specific TCRs.

Germline CDR1 and CDR2: KGHSH and LQKENI. This CDR3 spans 16 amino acids. J lost 6 bases, V lost 3 bases, and 10 bases had no gene match. For this clone: Its antigen is not known.

Measured with immunoSEQ multiplex PCR; TCRdb has only the in-frame clones, and not every one. The sample includes 89,000 or so clones, around nine tenths of them seen just once. The V and J genes are TRBV18 and TRBJ1-5; 8 bases agree with TRBD1. This sequence was found in an adult who received the AZD1222 COVID-19 vaccine. The material sequenced was peripheral blood, taken 28 days after the second AZD1222 dose. The CDR3 nucleotides read TGTGCCAGCTCACCGAACAGGGGGAGGCCTGGTCAGCCCCAGCATTTT. Amino acids: CASSPNRGRPGQPQHF. Supplemented by reference TRBV18 and TRBJ1-5, the full variable domain reads NAGVMQNPRHLVRRRGQEARLRCSPMKGHSHVYWYRQLPEEGLKFMVYLQKENIIDESGMPKERFSAEFPKEGPSILRIQQVVRGDSAAYFCASSPNRGRPGQPQHFGDGTRLSIL.